This is a list of T cell receptor beta chains from one sample in a study of cytomegalovirus exposure and HLA in healthy donors. Method: immunoSEQ multiplex PCR; TCRdb's copy keeps in-frame clones and lacks some. Of about 120,000 clones listed, roughly 70% are singletons. The sequencing sample was made of PBMCs. These receptor sequences come from a woman between 35 and 50 years old in good health and CMV-seronegative. Both conserved end residues are part of each CDR3. A D gene is named only where the DNA matches it firmly. Clone size appears in some rows only: once, few, many, or a class for an expanded clone.

j_call v_call d_call clone_size cdr3_nt cdr3_aa
TRBJ2-5 TRBV5-1 TRBD2 NA TGCGCCAGCAGCACCTGGACTAGCGGGAGTACCCCCCAATTGGAGACCCAGTACTTC CASSTWTSGSTPQLETQYF
TRBJ2-3 TRBV5-1 NA few TGCGCCAGCAGCCGGGACTGGGGCCGCACAGATACGCAGTATTTT CASSRDWGRTDTQYF
TRBJ2-5 TRBV5-1 TRBD1 NA TGCGCCAGCAGCTTGACCTTCTCGGGACAGCGAGAAGAGACCCAGTACTTC CASSLTFSGQREETQYF
TRBJ2-2 TRBV4-1 NA NA TGCGCCAGCAGCCAAGATTTGGGCTCGAACGGGGAGCTGTTTTTT CASSQDLGSNGELFF
TRBJ1-2 TRBV6-6 TRBD1 NA TGTGCCAGCAGCGAACCAGACAGGGGCAGTAACTATGGCTACACCTTC CASSEPDRGSNYGYTF
TRBJ2-5 TRBV7-9 TRBD1 NA TGTGCCAGCAGCTTAAGGGACAGGGACCAAGAGACCCAGTACTTC CASSLRDRDQETQYF
TRBJ2-3 TRBV19 NA NA TGTGCCAGTAGTATAGGTTTTAGAGATACGCAGTATTTT CASSIGFRDTQYF
TRBJ1-1 TRBV28 TRBD1 NA TGTGCCAGCAGTTTAGTACAGGGGGGGCTCACTGAAGCTTTCTTT CASSLVQGGLTEAFF
TRBJ1-5 TRBV19 TRBD1 NA TGTGCCAGTAACGACAGGGGAAGCAATCAGCCCCAGCATTTT CASNDRGSNQPQHF
TRBJ2-7 TRBV7-2 TRBD2 NA TGTGCCAGCAGCTTCAGTAGCGGGGGCTACGAGCAGTACTTC CASSFSSGGYEQYF
TRBJ1-1 TRBV19 NA NA TGTGCCAGTAGTAATCGGAGCCCTGAAGCTTTCTTT CASSNRSPEAFF
TRBJ2-7 TRBV4-3 TRBD1 NA TGCGCCAGCAGCCAACTCGGACAGGGGTACTACGAGCAGTACTTC CASSQLGQGYYEQYF
TRBJ2-3 TRBV7-3 NA once TGTGCCAGCAGCCGGGGGAGAAGCACAGATACGCAGTATTTT CASSRGRSTDTQYF
TRBJ2-4 TRBV4-2 TRBD2 once TGTGCCAGCAGCCTCTGGACTAGCGGGGGATTAGCCAAAAACATTCAGTACTTC CASSLWTSGGLAKNIQYF
TRBJ1-4 TRBV5-4 TRBD1 few TGTGCCAGCGCTTTCTCTGAAGGACAGGGACCCGCAACTAATGAAAAACTGTTTTTT CASAFSEGQGPATNEKLFF
TRBJ2-6 TRBV11-1 NA NA TGTGCCAGCAGCTTTTCGGGGGGCCCTGGGGCCAACGTCCTGACTTTC CASSFSGGPGANVLTF
TRBJ2-7 TRBV6-1 TRBD2 NA TGTGCCAGCAGTGAATGGTGGACTAGCGGGGGCCTCGAGCAGTACTTC CASSEWWTSGGLEQYF
TRBJ1-2 TRBV6-6 NA NA TGTGCCAGCAGTACCCACGGAGGCTATGGCTACACCTTC CASSTHGGYGYTF
TRBJ2-1 TRBV4-1 TRBD2 NA TGCGCCAGCAGCCAATTGCTTAGCGGGGACTCCAATGAGCAGTTCTTC CASSQLLSGDSNEQFF
TRBJ2-7 TRBV10-3 TRBD1 NA TGTGCCATCGGCCCGGGACAGGGGGCGGCGGAGTACTTC CAIGPGQGAAEYF
TRBJ1-1 TRBV5-6 TRBD1 NA TGTGCCAGCAGCTTGACAGGGGGGAACACTGAAGCTTTCTTT CASSLTGGNTEAFF
TRBJ2-1 TRBV7-3 TRBD1 NA TGTGCCAGCAGCGCACTTCCGGGGTCGGGACAGAACTACAATGAGCAGTTCTTC CASSALPGSGQNYNEQFF
TRBJ2-6 TRBV28 NA NA TGTGCCAGCAGTTTAATCAACTCTGGGGCCAACGTCCTGACTTTC CASSLINSGANVLTF
TRBJ1-2 TRBV5-1 NA NA TGCGCCAGCAGCTTGGCCAGGCAGGATGGCTACACCTTC CASSLARQDGYTF